Listed below are T cell receptor beta chains from one sample, sequenced in a study of blood T cell repertoires in COVID-19. Profiling relied on immunoSEQ multiplex PCR, and the TCRdb table lists in-frame clones only, not all of them. In the table there are roughly 18,000 clones, more than 80% of which are singletons. The sequenced material came from peripheral blood. The source is a human donor in a cohort sampled during active COVID-19. CDR3s include the opening cysteine and the closing phenylalanine or tryptophan. Each record gives: CDR3 DNA, CDR3 protein, clone size, J gene, D gene, V gene. D genes are given only for firm matches. Clone size is shown for a subset of rows, as once, few, many or a class of expanded clone.

DNA: TGTGCCAGTAGTATACAGGGGGGTCAGCCCCAGCATTTT
CDR3: CASSIQGGQPQHF
size: NA
J: TRBJ1-5
D: TRBD1
V: TRBV19

DNA: TGTGCCAGCAGTTCAAACAGGGGAGCCGGGGAGCTGTTTTTT
CDR3: CASSSNRGAGELFF
size: once
J: TRBJ2-2
D: TRBD1
V: TRBV6-2/TRBV6-3

DNA: TGTGCCAGCAGTTTACCAATCGGACGGGGAGAAGAAGCTTTCTTT
CDR3: CASSLPIGRGEEAFF
size: NA
J: TRBJ1-1
D: NA
V: TRBV28

DNA: TGTGCCAGCAGCTTGGTGTTTAGCGGGGGGGCGGATACGCAGTATTTT
CDR3: CASSLVFSGGADTQYF
size: NA
J: TRBJ2-3
D: TRBD2
V: TRBV11-2

DNA: TGTGCCATCAGCGGCGGGGGCCTTATAGATACGCAGTATTTT
CDR3: CAISGGGLIDTQYF
size: NA
J: TRBJ2-3
D: NA
V: TRBV10-3

DNA: TGTGCCAGCAGTTCCCGGACAGGGGGAAACTATGGCTACACCTTC
CDR3: CASSSRTGGNYGYTF
size: NA
J: TRBJ1-2
D: TRBD1
V: TRBV6-2/TRBV6-3

DNA: TGTGCCAGCAGCTTAGCATGGGGCGGGGGTCAAGAGACCCAGTACTTC
CDR3: CASSLAWGGGQETQYF
size: NA
J: TRBJ2-5
D: TRBD2
V: TRBV7-8

DNA: TGTGCCTGGAGCTTGAGGGGGAGAGATACGCAGTATTTT
CDR3: CAWSLRGRDTQYF
size: NA
J: TRBJ2-3
D: NA
V: TRBV30

DNA: TGCAGCGTTGAAGCCGGTTTCCAACGGGGCACTGAAGCTTTCTTT
CDR3: CSVEAGFQRGTEAFF
size: NA
J: TRBJ1-1
D: NA
V: TRBV29-1

DNA: TGTGCCAGCAGCCGATGGACAGGGCCCAATGAGCAGTTCTTC
CDR3: CASSRWTGPNEQFF
size: few
J: TRBJ2-1
D: TRBD1
V: TRBV5-5

DNA: TGTGCCAGCAGCCCAGGACAGGGGAAAGATCAGCCCCAGCATTTT
CDR3: CASSPGQGKDQPQHF
size: NA
J: TRBJ1-5
D: TRBD1
V: TRBV7-9

DNA: TGTGCCAGCAGGAGAGGGGGGGGCTATGGCTACACCTTC
CDR3: CASRRGGGYGYTF
size: NA
J: TRBJ1-2
D: NA
V: TRBV28

DNA: TGCGCCAGCAGCCTCGGGGGGGAAGAGACCCAGTACTTC
CDR3: CASSLGGEETQYF
size: NA
J: TRBJ2-5
D: TRBD2
V: TRBV5-1

DNA: TGTGCCAGCAGCTTAGAATGGGGCGGCTACACCTTC
CDR3: CASSLEWGGYTF
size: NA
J: TRBJ1-2
D: NA
V: TRBV11-2

DNA: TGTGCCAGCAGCATGCAACAGGGTCCCTATGGCTACACCTTC
CDR3: CASSMQQGPYGYTF
size: once
J: TRBJ1-2
D: NA
V: TRBV7-2

DNA: TGTGCCAGCAGCCGTCCTGGAGCGGGAGGGTTCTTC
CDR3: CASSRPGAGGFF
size: NA
J: TRBJ2-1
D: TRBD2
V: TRBV7-9

DNA: TGTGCCAGCAGCTATCAGGGGGGACAGCCCCAGCATTTT
CDR3: CASSYQGGQPQHF
size: NA
J: TRBJ1-5
D: TRBD1
V: TRBV6-2/TRBV6-3

DNA: TGTGCCAGCAGTTTAGGGGACAGGGCCGATACGCAGTATTTT
CDR3: CASSLGDRADTQYF
size: NA
J: TRBJ2-3
D: TRBD1
V: TRBV28

DNA: TGTGCCACCGAGGCCGGGGGTTACCGTCGAGGCTACACCTTC
CDR3: CATEAGGYRRGYTF
size: NA
J: TRBJ1-2
D: NA
V: TRBV6-5

DNA: TGTGCCAGCAGCCAAGAGCAGCGGGGGGACCACGATACGCAGTATTTT
CDR3: CASSQEQRGDHDTQYF
size: NA
J: TRBJ2-3
D: TRBD2
V: TRBV4-2

DNA: TGTGCCAGCAGCGTGACACAGGGTAATAATGAGCAGTTCTTC
CDR3: CASSVTQGNNEQFF
size: NA
J: TRBJ2-1
D: NA
V: TRBV9

DNA: TGTGCCAGCAGCTTAGCTCGGCTAGCGGGAGGGAGGAGCACAGATACGCAGTATTTT
CDR3: CASSLARLAGGRSTDTQYF
size: NA
J: TRBJ2-3
D: TRBD2
V: TRBV7-2

DNA: TGCGCCAGCAGCTTGGGTAGCCGGGGGACAGATACGCAGTATTTT
CDR3: CASSLGSRGTDTQYF
size: NA
J: TRBJ2-3
D: NA
V: TRBV5-1

DNA: TGTGCCAGTAGTGCGGTCCCGATTGAAGCTTTCTTT
CDR3: CASSAVPIEAFF
size: NA
J: TRBJ1-1
D: NA
V: TRBV19

DNA: TGTGCCACCAGTGGGGGGGTCCGAGAGACCCAGTACTTC
CDR3: CATSGGVRETQYF
size: NA
J: TRBJ2-5
D: NA
V: TRBV24-1

DNA: TGCGCCAGCAGCCAGCCTATCGGGACAGGCAACGAAAAACTGTTTTTT
CDR3: CASSQPIGTGNEKLFF
size: NA
J: TRBJ1-4
D: TRBD1
V: TRBV4-1

DNA: TGTGCCAGTAGTATAGCAGGAATCTTCACCGGGGAGCTGTTTTTT
CDR3: CASSIAGIFTGELFF
size: NA
J: TRBJ2-2
D: NA
V: TRBV19

DNA: TGTGCCAGCAGCCAAGGCAGGGGTATCTATGGCTACACCTTC
CDR3: CASSQGRGIYGYTF
size: few
J: TRBJ1-2
D: NA
V: TRBV14

DNA: TGCGCCAGCAGCTGGGAAATATACAGGGTTGGGACTGAAGCTTTCTTT
CDR3: CASSWEIYRVGTEAFF
size: NA
J: TRBJ1-1
D: NA
V: TRBV5-1

DNA: TGTGCCAGCAGCGACGGGACAGATGAAAAACTGTTTTTT
CDR3: CASSDGTDEKLFF
size: NA
J: TRBJ1-4
D: TRBD1
V: TRBV5-5

DNA: TGTGCCACCAGTGACCCACTTCAGGGGGCTGGCTACACCTTC
CDR3: CATSDPLQGAGYTF
size: NA
J: TRBJ1-2
D: TRBD1
V: TRBV24-1

DNA: TGTGCCTGGAGACAGGGGGTGGAGACCGGGGAGCTGTTTTTT
CDR3: CAWRQGVETGELFF
size: NA
J: TRBJ2-2
D: TRBD1
V: TRBV30

DNA: TGTGCCACCAGTGATTTGGGCGGGAGGGCCTACAGTGAGCAGTTCTTC
CDR3: CATSDLGGRAYSEQFF
size: NA
J: TRBJ2-1
D: TRBD2
V: TRBV24-1

DNA: TGCAGCGTTAAGGGACAGAGCTCCTACGAGCAGTACTTC
CDR3: CSVKGQSSYEQYF
size: NA
J: TRBJ2-7
D: TRBD1
V: TRBV29-1

DNA: TGTGCCAGCAGTGTACACGACACTGAAGCTTTCTTT
CDR3: CASSVHDTEAFF
size: once
J: TRBJ1-1
D: NA
V: TRBV2

DNA: TGTGCCAGCAGCCAGAACAGGGGCTTCAGGTTTTCAGATACGCAGTATTTT
CDR3: CASSQNRGFRFSDTQYF
size: NA
J: TRBJ2-3
D: TRBD1
V: TRBV14

DNA: TGTGCCAGCAGCTCCACAGGGGGCGATTATAGCAATCAGCCCCAGCATTTT
CDR3: CASSSTGGDYSNQPQHF
size: NA
J: TRBJ1-5
D: TRBD1
V: TRBV7-9

DNA: TGTGCCATCACCGGGGGGGTCTATGGCTACACCTTC
CDR3: CAITGGVYGYTF
size: NA
J: TRBJ1-2
D: NA
V: TRBV10-3

DNA: TGTGCCAGCAGCTTAAGTCAGGGGGTGCAAAACACCATATATTTT
CDR3: CASSLSQGVQNTIYF
size: NA
J: TRBJ1-3
D: TRBD1
V: TRBV7-2

DNA: TGTGCCAGCAGCCTCGTCGGGACAGTTACCTACGAGCAGTACTTC
CDR3: CASSLVGTVTYEQYF
size: once
J: TRBJ2-7
D: TRBD1
V: TRBV5-5

DNA: TGTGCCAGCAGCTTAAGGGCGCTAGCGGGAGGGAATGAGCAGTTCTTC
CDR3: CASSLRALAGGNEQFF
size: NA
J: TRBJ2-1
D: TRBD2
V: TRBV7-9

DNA: TGTGCCAGCAGCCAAGAGGGGCTCCCAGATACGCAGTATTTT
CDR3: CASSQEGLPDTQYF
size: NA
J: TRBJ2-3
D: NA
V: TRBV3-1/TRBV3-2

DNA: TGTGCCATCAGCGGGGGGGGGCACCATGGCTACACCTTC
CDR3: CAISGGGHHGYTF
size: once
J: TRBJ1-2
D: NA
V: TRBV10-3

DNA: TGTGCCACCACACAAAGGTTTGGGACAGGCGCAGAAAAACTGTTTTTT
CDR3: CATTQRFGTGAEKLFF
size: NA
J: TRBJ1-4
D: TRBD1
V: TRBV5-4

DNA: TGTGCCAGTAGTAGTCTAGCGGGCTGGGAGACCCAGTACTTC
CDR3: CASSSLAGWETQYF
size: NA
J: TRBJ2-5
D: TRBD2
V: TRBV19

DNA: TGTGCCACCGGACAGGTAAACACTGAAGCTTTCTTT
CDR3: CATGQVNTEAFF
size: NA
J: TRBJ1-1
D: TRBD1
V: TRBV3-1/TRBV3-2

DNA: TGTGCCAGCTCACCACAGGACAGTTGGGGCACAGATACGCAGTATTTT
CDR3: CASSPQDSWGTDTQYF
size: NA
J: TRBJ2-3
D: NA
V: TRBV18

DNA: TGTGCCAGCAGCCCGGGGGGGTTGACCGTACGTGTCTTC
CDR3: CASSPGGLTVRVF
size: NA
J: TRBJ1-2
D: NA
V: TRBV11-3